This TCR beta chain was recorded in a study of cytomegalovirus exposure and HLA in healthy donors (dated by TCRdb to about 2017). Describing the broader study: In an earlier analysis of 587 of the donors, about 260 Gb of sequence data and about 110 million unique TCR beta sequences from about 179 million T cells were reported. A later analysis re-examined previously published TCR beta repertoires from 610 or so donors and added high-resolution HLA genotyping to investigate patterns of TCR occurrence. The study aimed to test whether cataloging public T cell receptors could reveal signatures of past pathogen exposure. All discovery cohort repertoires had been generated using a single sequencing platform. About 280 gigabases of sequencing data and 78 million or so unique TCR sequences were included in an early release covering around 600 HLA-typed donors. The study combined high-throughput TCR immunosequencing, statistical association of individual TCRs with disease status, and machine learning to predict cytomegalovirus infection status. Roughly five DR-DQ haplotypes were treated as single units for association and clustering because of strong linkage in the cohort. Donor age, sex, ethnicity and CMV serostatus were compiled alongside the repertoire data. On average, around 240,000 unique TCR beta nucleotide sequences were sequenced per donor among fewer than 500 genotyped donors of the cohort, with around 19% of those sequences being non-productive. In an earlier analysis of 500 to 650 of the donors, high-throughput TCR beta sequencing was used to judge whether each TCR beta V gene segment behaved as functional or pseudogenic. Besides the first cohort of approximately 710 subjects, a separate validation cohort made up of 120 different subjects was used. Both class I and class II loci were covered by HLA typing, at four-digit resolution. Rather than drawing on any new phenotypic data, the later analysis identified candidate immune exposures from TCR beta sequences and the way those sequences occurred across donors. A later genetic analysis took genome-wide SNP genotypes for about 55% of the roughly 670 donors and used that subset as a discovery cohort. The study used immunosequencing to profile the T cell repertoires of some 600 subjects and linked those repertoires to cytomegalovirus serostatus. Typing coverage varied by locus: about 620-630 donors for A, B, C, DRB1 and DQB1; approximately 560 for DQA1; around 570 for DPA1; roughly 450 for DPB1. Among the roughly 400 genotyped donors, around 81% belonged to the genetic ancestry cluster associated with self-reported Caucasian donors.

Overall study results and their limits: An association between a missense DCLRE1C variant and V-gene and J-gene trimming of TCR beta chains was found in a later genetic analysis and replicated in an independent cohort. Only TCR beta chains were sequenced in this cohort, and the absence of alpha or paired-chain data limited detectable features. Because HLA typing was missing for some donors at each locus, association tests included only the typed subset. A further reported finding was that TCR beta sequences accurately predicted the HLA-A and HLA-B alleles for most subjects in the first cohort. Roughly uniform sequencing depth across donors was assumed in presence/absence analyses, although this assumption may not hold. It was suggested by the authors that the approach could potentially be generalized to other disease states and immunological phenotypes. Compared with equally common non-associated chains, HLA-associated TCR beta chains in a later analysis were more clonally expanded and had lower generation probabilities. In both the original and validation cohorts, the classifier was reported to diagnose cytomegalovirus status with high specificity and sensitivity. Most TCR sequences were seen in very few donors, while some public TCRs were found in many individuals. Some IMGT-functional V segments, including TRBV6-2 and TRBV6-3, could not be told apart with the 87-base-pair reads, so those segments were excluded. According to a later analysis, parvovirus B19, influenza, CMV and Epstein-Barr virus appeared linked to several top co-occurrence clusters. Correlated functional status among segregating V segments might reflect linkage disequilibrium, but an unknown experimental factor could not be ruled out. Strong co-occurrence of HLA alleles, especially DR and DQ, made assigning TCR associations to individual alleles difficult. A later analysis found that most CMV-associated TCR beta chains appeared HLA-restricted, with HLA associations seemingly driven largely by CMV exposure. According to a later analysis, TCR association rates differed among HLA loci, with DRB1 alleles showing the most associated TCRs and HLA-C alleles showing the fewest. The earlier analysis of approximately 540 of the donors excluded some 15 rarely observed V segments, including chromosome 9 orphons, because counts were too low. A cluster of highly shared sequence variants was judged likely to represent a technical artifact of the sequencing pipeline. According to a later genetic analysis, donors in an Asian-associated ancestry cluster had fewer N-insertions in productive TCRs than the roughly 700-donor mean. In an earlier analysis of more than 450 of the donors, most TCR beta V segments were observed in productive rearrangements about 90% or about 30% of the time, broadly matching IMGT annotations. In vitro tests confirmed that a few of the cytomegalovirus-associated TCR beta chains recognize cytomegalovirus antigens. Immune exposure information for the cohort was limited to CMV serostatus. At a false discovery rate of 0.05, a later analysis linked about 17,000 TCR beta sequences to specific HLA alleles. In the study, 150 to 200 TCR beta chains were listed as associated with cytomegalovirus.

Receptor libraries were prepared by the immunoSEQ multiplex PCR assay. A mixture of 60 forward primers for TCR Vbeta segments and 13 reverse primers for TCR Jbeta segments was used in the multiplex PCR. Amplification of the CDR3 region of rearranged TCR beta genes was performed with a multiplex PCR assay on genomic DNA. The amplified TCR beta libraries were sequenced on the Illumina HiSeq System as 87-base-pair reads. Regarding the original processing steps: In a later analysis, tens of millions of unique TCR beta chains were counted across the 690 or so repertoires, and approximately 11 million of these chains were shared by at least two donors. Raw reads were error-corrected and collapsed into unique sequences with a nearest-neighbor algorithm that merged closely related sequences to remove PCR and sequencing errors. V, D and J gene segments were assigned by aligning CDR3 sequences to IMGT reference sequences. For a sequence to be retained, a match of at least six nucleotides was required to both a V gene segment and a J gene segment. A rearrangement counted as productive if the CDR3 had no stop codons and remained in frame with V and J, and every other rearrangement counted as non-productive. CDR3 was defined by IMGT convention, running from the second conserved V-encoded cysteine to the conserved J-encoded phenylalanine. The earlier analysis of some 580 of the donors excluded any sequence lacking an unambiguous match to a single V gene segment. An earlier analysis of a few hundred of the donors classified V segments as functional when productive rearrangements were above 56.7% and as segregating when the standard deviation between donors was above 5%. To diagnose cytomegalovirus status from the catalog of TCR beta chain sequences, a statistical classification framework was built. In a later analysis, TCR nucleotide sequences were compared against IMGT/GENE-DB human TR gene sequences so that V and J genes could be assigned. Using the TCRdist pipeline, a later analysis assigned CDR3 sequences along with most-parsimonious VDJ recombination scenarios. In a later analysis, every TCR beta chain was defined by the combination of its CDR3 amino acid sequence and its V-gene family, and reads without a unique V-gene family were dropped. As a way to deal with suspected cross-contamination and a sequencing artifact, a later analysis dropped approximately 590 nucleotide sequences that were highly shared and had low generation probability. A later analysis calculated a clonal expansion index for each public chain from normalized within-repertoire ranks of inferred template counts. In a later analysis, generation probabilities were computed with a VDJ recombination model fitted to out-of-frame rearrangements, and the resulting probabilities were checked against IGoR. A later analysis scored TCR-TCR, TCR-HLA and TCR-CMV co-occurrence with hypergeometric tests, applying a repertoire-size bias correction to TCR pairs. False discovery rates were estimated in a later analysis by permuting HLA or CMV assignments 20 times. In a later analysis, co-occurring TCRs were grouped with DBSCAN, and TCRdist sequence similarity was added when clustering was performed within HLA-allele-positive subsets. Repertoires with fewer than 30,000 or more than 120,000 public chains were left out of co-occurrence clustering, as were about 5 repertoires with anomalous nucleotide sharing. Imported from immuneACCESS, the table was reduced by TCRdb to in-frame sequences with V and J called. These copies leave out some clones; in studies compared against another copy, an unresolved V gene accounts for under half, and the cause of the remainder is not known. The D gene and trimming were derived from the DNA, and the V and J assignments and clone size from that table. Present in this sample are about 110,000 clones, around 73% of which were seen just once. The ten largest clones represent about 8% of the sample.

The table lists this clone with a count of one. Its specific antigen is unknown. Base qualities are not recorded, but no much larger clone differs from it by a single base. Taken from cysteine to phenylalanine, the CDR3 has 17 residues. Of all the DNA, just the CDR3 is kept, 51 bases in frame from base 1. V and J lose 3 bases and 4 bases, and a span of 21 bases separates them. The cohort comprised some 730 healthy bone marrow donors. All cohort members were sampled while nominally healthy, although unrecorded immune exposures were likely present. The donor was CMV seronegative and was included in the group of 352 seronegative cohort members. Each donor provided a peripheral blood sample, and peripheral blood mononuclear cells were used for TCR beta sequencing. The Qiagen DNeasy Blood Extraction Kit was used to extract genomic DNA from the blood cell samples.

The sequencing sample was made of PBMCs. This receptor was taken from a man aged 30 to 45 in good health and CMV-seronegative. Recombination joined TRBV23-1 with TRBJ1-1; possibly the D gene is TRBD1, per 6 matching bases. TRBV23-1 is placed among ORFs of uncertain function. The CDR3 in this case is CASSHYPRGRSGTEAFF. In nucleotide form, the sequence is TGCGCCAGCAGTCATTACCCCAGGGGTCGCAGCGGCACTGAAGCTTTCTTT.